Listed below are T cell receptor beta chains from one sample, sequenced in a study of response to subunit inactivated influenza vaccine. MiXCR was run by TCRdb on the RT-PCR reads, yielding one entry per CDR3 protein. The sample lists 150,000 to 200,000 distinct CDR3 sequences, 11% seen once, with 9.5% to 15% in the top ten. This specimen consisted of non-naive T cells sorted from PBMCs, obtained around seven weeks after vaccination. These receptors all stem from a man between 50 and 59 years old who received an inactivated influenza vaccine. The CDR3 runs from the conserved cysteine through the conserved F or W. D genes are given only for firm matches. A row's size may be missing; if present it is once, few, many or a size class.

d_gene	j_gene	v_gene	abundance	CDR3aa	CDR3nt
TRBD1	TRBJ2-1	TRBV19	once	CASSITRQGRHEQFF	TGTGCCAGTAGTATCACTCGACAGGGTAGGCATGAGCAGTTCTTC
-	TRBJ2-1	TRBV6-5	many	CASSYGAGFVSNEQFF	TGTGCCAGCAGTTACGGAGCAGGCTTCGTGTCCAATGAGCAGTTCTTC
TRBD1	TRBJ1-6	TRBV12-3/TRBV12-4	many	CASSLERGLSPLHF	TGTGCCAGCAGTTTGGAAAGGGGGCTTTCACCCCTCCACTTT
-	TRBJ2-7	TRBV20-1	few	CSARGPTLYEQYF	TGCAGTGCTAGGGGACCGACACTCTACGAGCAGTACTTC
-	TRBJ2-7	TRBV18	-	CASSPRAGSYEQYF	TGTGCCAGCTCACCACGGGCGGGGTCCTACGAGCAGTACTTC
TRBD2	TRBJ2-2	TRBV4-3	-	CASSQDRLAGTGELFF	TGCGCCAGCAGCCAAGATCGACTAGCGGGGACCGGGGAGCTGTTTTTT
-	TRBJ2-2	TRBV3-1	few	CASNGYTGELFF	TGTGCCAGCAACGGTTACACCGGGGAGCTGTTTTTT
TRBD2	TRBJ2-7	TRBV5-6	few	CASSPLAEAAYEQYF	TGTGCCAGCAGCCCCCTAGCGGAGGCCGCCTACGAGCAGTACTTC
-	TRBJ1-1	TRBV7-2	many	CASSLAGQLNTEAFF	TGTGCCAGCAGCTTAGCAGGACAGCTGAACACTGAAGCTTTCTTT
-	TRBJ1-4	TRBV5-1	many	CASRRKSGEKLFF	TGCGCCAGCAGAAGGAAGTCGGGGGAAAAACTGTTTTTT
-	TRBJ2-7	TRBV7-8	many	CASSFTGTASYEQYF	TGTGCCAGCAGCTTCACAGGTACCGCCTCCTACGAGCAGTACTTC
TRBD1	TRBJ2-2	TRBV7-9	many	CASSAFQGVTGELFF	TGTGCCAGCAGCGCCTTTCAGGGGGTCACCGGGGAGCTGTTTTTT
-	TRBJ1-2	TRBV12-3/TRBV12-4	few	CASSSSIRYGYTF	TGTGCCAGCAGTTCTAGTATTCGCTATGGCTACACCTTC
TRBD1	TRBJ1-6	TRBV6-2/TRBV6-3	-	CASTNRGLNSPLHF	TGTGCCAGCACCAACAGGGGCCTTAATTCACCCCTCCACTTT
-	TRBJ1-1	TRBV20-1	many	CSARGHTEAFF	TGCAGTGCTAGAGGGCACACTGAAGCTTTCTTT
-	TRBJ1-4	TRBV7-2	many	CASSLGENEKLFF	TGTGCCAGCAGCTTAGGGGAGAATGAAAAACTGTTTTTT
TRBD2	TRBJ2-1	TRBV9	few	CASSASGTSANEQFF	TGTGCCAGCAGCGCCTCCGGGACTAGTGCGAATGAGCAGTTCTTC
-	TRBJ2-3	TRBV19	few	CASRPASLTDTQYF	TGTGCCAGTAGACCGGCATCCCTCACAGATACGCAGTATTTT
-	TRBJ2-3	TRBV27	few	CASSFRVHTDTQYF	TGTGCCAGCAGTTTCCGGGTACACACAGATACGCAGTATTTT
-	TRBJ2-3	TRBV7-7	few	CASSLAQGRQYF	TGTGCTAGCAGCTTAGCTCAGGGGAGGCAGTATTTT
-	TRBJ2-1	TRBV2	few	CATGDTHNEQFF	TGTGCCACTGGGGACACCCACAATGAGCAGTTCTTC
-	TRBJ1-5	TRBV6-2/TRBV6-3	few	CASNQGNQPQHF	TGTGCCAGCAACCAGGGGAATCAGCCCCAGCATTTT
-	TRBJ2-5	TRBV7-9	few	CASSSNGQAETQYF	TGTGCCAGCAGCTCCAACGGTCAAGCGGAGACCCAGTACTTC
-	TRBJ1-2	TRBV5-6	few	CASSLGGRKQFNYGYTF	TGTGCCAGCAGCTTGGGAGGTCGTAAACAGTTCAACTATGGCTACACCTTC
-	TRBJ2-1	TRBV24-1	many	CATSDARQNNEQFF	TGTGCCACCAGTGATGCCAGACAGAACAATGAGCAGTTCTTC
-	TRBJ1-5	TRBV5-6	many	CASSFGVSNQPQHF	TGTGCCAGCAGCTTCGGGGTTAGCAATCAGCCCCAGCATTTT
-	TRBJ2-2	TRBV3-1	-	CASSQVGTGELFF	TGTGCCAGCAGCCAAGTAGGAACCGGGGAGCTGTTTTTT
TRBD2	TRBJ2-2	TRBV7-6	many	CASKDGLAGENGELFF	TGTGCCAGCAAAGACGGCCTAGCGGGAGAAAACGGGGAGCTGTTTTTT
-	TRBJ2-2	TRBV6-2/TRBV6-3	many	CASSQKVGELFF	TGTGCCAGCAGTCAAAAGGTCGGGGAGCTGTTTTTT
-	TRBJ2-5	TRBV20-1	many	CSASRTVKETQYF	TGCAGTGCTAGTAGGACAGTCAAAGAGACCCAGTACTTC
TRBD2	TRBJ2-1	TRBV7-3	few	CASSLGGLAGEGQFF	TGTGCCAGCAGCTTAGGGGGACTAGCGGGAGAGGGACAGTTCTTC
-	TRBJ2-7	TRBV7-9	many	CASSLGAQTYEQYF	TGTGCCAGCAGCTTAGGTGCGCAGACCTACGAGCAGTACTTC
TRBD1	TRBJ2-7	TRBV29-1	many	CSVSQGAGFEQYF	TGCAGCGTTTCACAGGGGGCAGGTTTCGAGCAGTACTTC
-	TRBJ2-3	TRBV3-1	many	CASSPLRGGGTQYF	TGTGCCAGCAGCCCGCTGAGGGGGGGCGGTACGCAGTATTTT